The sequence of this T cell receptor beta chain was determined in a study of T cell clonality in common variable immunodeficiency. The CDR3 contains 14 residues. V lost 1 base to trimming and J lost 0 bases, with 5 bases between them. The germline gives CDR1 SEHNR, CDR2 FQNEAQ (reference sequence). Equal genomic DNA amounts from CVID and control samples were sequenced. Data came from immunoSEQ multiplex PCR; TCRdb stores just in-frame clones and leaves some out. The sample shows approximately 60,000 clones, none of them appearing just once. The sample holds many counts of this clone. The antigen is unknown. The read comes to an end 3 residues before the CDR3 does, leaving the germline J gene to fill in the end. Study-level results: What drives increased CVID clonality needs T cell subpopulation sequencing. Shared TCRbeta clones were fewer between CVID subjects than controls.

The rearrangement uses TRBV7-9 and TRBJ2-3; D ambiguous. The sequence derives from a person aged 18-70 years in good health. The sequenced sample consisted of peripheral blood mononuclear cells. CDR3 DNA, as far as it was read: TGTGCCAGCAGCTTAGACCAGAGCACAGATACG. Protein product: CASSLDQSTDT. Given in full, the CDR3 is CASSLDQSTDTQYF. The entire variable domain, with the rest obtained from reference TRBV7-9 and TRBJ2-3, is as follows: DTGVSQNPRHKITKRGQNVTFRCDPISEHNRLYWYRQTLGQGPEFLTYFQNEAQLEKSRLLSDRFSAERPKGSFSTLEIQRTEQGDSAMYLCASSLDQSTDTQYFGPGTRLTVL.